The sequence of this T cell receptor beta chain was determined in a study of radiotherapy plus CTLA-4 blockade in lung cancer. Study-level information: For 15% to 20% of patients, objective responses occurred, and about 30% had disease control.

Measured with immunoSEQ multiplex PCR; TCRdb has only the in-frame clones, and not every one. The table records some 90,000 clones, around 87% of them present only once. On this clone itself: Its matching antigen is unknown.

Study-wide points: Some TCR clones had been derived from tumors. These clones expanded in peripheral blood after radiotherapy plus ipilimumab. Early shifts in blood T cell clones, with interferon-beta, reportedly predicted response best.

Germline CDR1 and CDR2: WNHNN and SYGVQD (reference sequence). The CDR3 runs to 14 residues. V gave up 5 bases and J gave up 8 bases; unmatched junction bases: 7. It was focal radiation plus CTLA-4 blockade with ipilimumab that patients with chemo-refractory metastatic non-small-cell lung cancer received. This receptor was identified in a human donor with non-small cell lung cancer who had a partial response to radiotherapy plus ipilimumab. The rearrangement joins TRBV10-1 to TRBJ2-1; 9 bases line up with TRBD2. Sequences were derived from peripheral blood, sampled from a patient treated with radiotherapy plus ipilimumab. CDR3 nucleotides: TGCGCCAGCAGTAGGAGCGGGGGGTCGGATGAGCAGTTCTTC. This sequence encodes CASSRSGGSDEQFF.